This is a list of T cell receptor beta chains from one sample in a study of OX40 agonist ivuxolimab in advanced cancers. Libraries were prepared by immunoSEQ multiplex PCR; TCRdb keeps only in-frame clonotypes and omits some of them. This sample yields approximately 82,000 clones, of which about 85% are seen a single time; roughly 2.5% belongs to the top ten. The sequencing used CD4+ or CD8+ T cells sorted from blood, collected in a trial of the OX40 agonist ivuxolimab. The receptor set was obtained from an adult with an advanced solid tumor such as melanoma, head and neck, liver or kidney cancer. Each CDR3 is given without its conserved first and last residue.

J gene: TRBJ1-4; CDR3 length: 10; V gene: TRBV13; CDR3 protein: ASSLTPEKLF
J gene: TRBJ2-2; CDR3 length: 14; V gene: TRBV18; CDR3 protein: ASSPSPGGRSGELF
J gene: TRBJ2-7; CDR3 length: 12; V gene: TRBV18; CDR3 protein: ASSPPDRPYEQY
J gene: TRBJ1-1; CDR3 length: 10; V gene: TRBV30; CDR3 protein: ACGGGSPEAF
J gene: TRBJ1-1; CDR3 length: 13; V gene: TRBV7-9; CDR3 protein: ASSLALAGAGEAF
J gene: TRBJ2-3; CDR3 length: 13; V gene: TRBV11-2; CDR3 protein: ASSLASLSTDTQY
J gene: TRBJ1-2; CDR3 length: 12; V gene: TRBV11-1; CDR3 protein: ASSPRRQDYGYT
J gene: TRBJ1-2; CDR3 length: 10; V gene: TRBV25-1; CDR3 protein: ASTAGNYGYT
J gene: TRBJ2-3; CDR3 length: 13; V gene: TRBV6-5; CDR3 protein: ASSSIGGAAGTQY
J gene: TRBJ2-3; CDR3 length: 11; V gene: TRBV6-4; CDR3 protein: ASSDYQGDTQY